This T cell receptor (beta chain) was obtained from a study of metastatic and nonmetastatic thyroid tumors. This clone showed up many times. MiXCR reprocessed the PCR reads for TCRdb. The sample lists roughly 23,000 clones; 14% to 15% were seen once. Thyroid surgery was preceded by no treatment in any patient. The CDR3 totals 15 residues. Deletions cut 0 bases from V and 1 base from J, with 6 bases between. Looked up from germline, CDR1 is SGHDN and CDR2 is FVKESK. The sequence derives from a female donor with papillary thyroid cancer or a benign thyroid nodule (not recorded which). Some clones in this sample may be carry-over from other donors' samples. The specimen was tumor tissue. The chain employs TRBV14 and TRBJ2-2; D not resolved. Here the CDR3 reads CASSQDRLNTGELFF. CDR3 bases: TGTGCCAGCAGCCAAGACAGGTTGAACACCGGGGAGCTGTTTTTT.